In this sample, the clone carrying this T cell receptor (beta chain) turned up a few times. This entry belongs to a study of early T cells in non-severe SARS-CoV-2 infection. Study as a whole: Unsorted whole blood bulk RNA was sequenced, with unpaired chains.

Trimming removed 6 bases from V and 0 bases from J, with 24 bases in between. CDR1 and CDR2 from the germline V gene are MNHNY and SVGAGI (reference sequence). The CDR3 runs 19 residues. Unique molecular identifiers tagged individual cDNA molecules. Each CDR3 protein gets one entry after TCRdb re-called the 5' RACE reads with MiXCR. The sample records fewer than 50,000 distinct CDR3 sequences, roughly 6.5% being singletons. The sequenced sample was whole blood, obtained at baseline. The chain links TRBV6-6 to TRBJ1-3; D possibly corresponds to TRBD1 (5 bases). This sequence originates from an adult who was a healthcare worker with PCR-confirmed SARS-CoV-2 infection or an uninfected control (not recorded which). The CDR3 DNA follows: TGTGCCAGCAGCCCCCGAACGGTTGGGGCCGCGTCCTCTGGAAACACCATATATTTT. It translates to CASSPRTVGAASSGNTIYF.